A single sample is the source of the 24 T cell receptor beta chains below, sequenced in a study of Graves' ophthalmopathy and Graves' hyperthyroidism. Amplification from RNA transcripts yielded the TCR beta CDR3 regions. HTBI-primed first-round RT-PCR preceded second-round multiplex PCR. TCRdb passed the multiplex PCR reads through MiXCR, listing each CDR3 protein once. The table has hundreds of thousands of distinct CDR3 sequences, roughly 14% seen once. The source material was peripheral blood. The receptors originated from a woman in her late teens or twenties with stable Graves' hyperthyroidism.

The chain combines TRBV7-2 with TRBJ2-7, with D perhaps matching TRBD1 or TRBD2 (6 bases each). The ends were cut back, 6 bases at V and 6 bases at J, with 18 bases in the middle. Germline CDR1 reads SGHTA; CDR2 reads FQGNSA. The length of the CDR3 is 14 residues. The CDR3 sequence is CASSLGGGVFEQYF. DNA of the CDR3: TGTGCCAGCAGTCTGGGGGGCGGCGTCTTCGAGCAGTACTTC.

This clonotype has at least ten counts. The chain combines TRBV6-1 with TRBJ1-5; D remains ambiguous. The germline V and J ends were trimmed by 2 bases and 2 bases, with 16 bases remaining between them. CDR3 length equals 17 residues. The germline gives CDR1 MNHNS, CDR2 SASEGT. This CDR3 is CASSETVSVFGNQPQHF. The CDR3, as DNA: TGTGCCAGCAGTGAAACGGTTTCGGTTTTTGGCAATCAGCCCCAGCATTTT.

This clonotype was counted ten times or more. This chain joins TRBV6-2 or TRBV6-3 and TRBJ1-1; 7 positions match TRBD1. The CDR3 is made up of 12 amino acids. V shed 2 bases, J shed 11 bases, and the junction held 5 bases outside the gene matches. The germline V gene has CDR1 MNHEY and CDR2 SVGEGT. Written as DNA, the CDR3 is TGTGCCAGCAGTTACCCGGGACAGCGGGCTTTCTTT. Translating it yields CASSYPGQRAFF.

As concerns this clonotype: Here the CDR3 omits its conserved ending phenylalanine or tryptophan, so a read error is the likely source. No DNA is shown, since the ends of the CDR3 on it are uncertain; the CDR3 is the one TCRdb lists. This chain links TRBV6-1 with TRBJ2-2. The CDR3 is 15 amino acids long, termini counted. Germline CDR1 and CDR2: MNHNS and SASEGT. The CDR3 protein is CASSVSSQNTGELCV.

This clonotype was observed many times. This chain links TRBV7-8 with TRBJ2-5, with D unclear. This CDR3 has 16 amino acids. V was cut by 2 bases and J by 0 bases, with 13 bases left in between. Per germline, CDR1 SGHVS and CDR2 FQNEAQ. The CDR3 is CASSLYPTRDQETQYF. CDR3 DNA sequence: TGTGCCAGCAGCTTATACCCTACCCGGGACCAAGAGACCCAGTACTTC. The full variable domain, in which reference TRBV7-8 and TRBJ2-5 provide the parts outside the CDR3, is GAGVSQSPRYKVAKRGQDVALRCDPISGHVSLFWYQQALGQGPEFLTYFQNEAQLDKSGLPSDRFFAERPEGSVSTLKIQRTQQEDSAVYLCASSLYPTRDQETQYFGPGTRLLVL.

The table lists this clonotype with many counts. The J gene is TRBJ2-7, the V gene TRBV6-4; D is possibly TRBD2 (5 bases). This CDR3 comprises 13 residues. The germline CDR1 and CDR2 sequences are MRHNA and SNTAGT. Deletions cut 4 bases from V and 7 bases from J, with 14 bases between. The CDR3 nucleotides are TGTGCCAGCAGTGCCGAGGGAACGGGGGAGCAGTACTTC. This codes for CASSAEGTGEQYF.

Many counts were recorded for this clonotype. V and J are TRBV20-1 and TRBJ1-1; 11 bases fit TRBD1. Trimming cost V 8 bases and J 6 bases; bases outside gene matches: 8. The germline V gene encodes CDR1 DFQATT and CDR2 SNEGSKA (reference sequence). The length of the CDR3 is 13 residues. The CDR3 reads CSPARTGGPEAFF. The DNA for the CDR3 is TGCAGTCCGGCCCGGACAGGGGGCCCTGAAGCTTTCTTT.

This clonotype was detected a few times. This chain links TRBV6-5 with TRBJ1-6; D gene ambiguous. CDR1 and CDR2 (germline): MNHEY, SVGAGI. This CDR3 is 17 amino acids long. The V end lost 4 bases, the J end lost 0 bases, and 13 bases lay between the germline ends. CDR3 sequence reads: CASSLSRASSYNSPLHF. CDR3 DNA: TGTGCCAGCAGTTTAAGCCGGGCTAGCTCCTATAATTCACCCCTCCACTTT.

This clonotype was picked up many times. This chain uses TRBV6-2 or TRBV6-3 with TRBJ1-5, with unresolved D. Trimming removed 3 bases from V and 3 bases from J, with 12 bases in between. This CDR3 region has 15 residues. Germline V CDR1 and CDR2: MNHEY, SVGEGT. The CDR3 bases are TGTGCCAGCAGTTATGGTAACGGATACAATCAGCCCCAGCATTTT. This translates into CASSYGNGYNQPQHF.

This clonotype came up a few times. V gene TRBV11-1 combines with J gene TRBJ1-1, with 7 nucleotides matching TRBD1. In germline, CDR1 is SGHAT, CDR2 FQDESV (reference sequence). This CDR3 has 16 amino acids. J gave up 5 bases and V 2 bases, and 11 bases lay outside the gene matches. The CDR3 DNA sequence: TGTGCCAGCAGCTTAATAGGAGAGGGGGCGCGGACTGAAGCTTTCTTT. Protein: CASSLIGEGARTEAFF.

This clonotype was counted at least ten times. V usage is TRBV28 and J usage is TRBJ1-2, with D tentatively TRBD1 (6 bases). V lost 2 bases and J lost 2, with 9 bases in between. Germline-derived CDR1 and CDR2 are MDHEN and SYDVKM. The CDR3 spans 14 residues. CDR3 in DNA: TGTGCCAGCAGTTTACAGGGGCGGAACTATGGCTACACCTTC. It codes for CASSLQGRNYGYTF.

There are many counts of this clonotype. The chain links TRBV6-5 to TRBJ1-1, with D hard to call. The CDR3 has 13 residues. Between the trimmed V and J ends, which lost 3 bases and 7 bases, there was a span of 12 bases. Germline loops: CDR1 MNHEY, CDR2 SVGAGI. The CDR3 protein is CASSYTGYFEAFF. Written as DNA, the CDR3 is TGTGCCAGCAGTTATACCGGATACTTTGAAGCTTTCTTT.

This clonotype was seen repeatedly, ten times or more. J is TRBJ2-5 and V is TRBV9; 10 bases are shared with TRBD2. The V gene's germline CDR1 is SGDLS and CDR2 YYNGEE. V gave up 0 bases and J gave up 9 bases; unmatched junction bases: 2. The CDR3 contains 13 residues. The CDR3 reads CASSVVSGGAQYF. The CDR3 DNA follows: TGTGCCAGCAGCGTAGTCAGCGGGGGGGCCCAGTACTTC.

This clonotype was found once. The chain is built from TRBV7-2 and TRBJ2-5; TRBD2 agrees at 11 bases. Unmatched junction bases numbered 6, after V lost 4 bases and J lost 5 bases. Per germline, CDR1 SGHTA and CDR2 FQGNSA. The CDR3 is 15 amino acids. CDR3 amino acids: CASSSVSGGAETQYF. The DNA for the CDR3 is TGTGCCAGCAGCTCCGTTAGCGGGGGGGCCGAGACCCAGTACTTC.

This clonotype was observed at least ten times. This sequence joins TRBV4-2 and TRBJ1-2; D call uncertain. Germline V gene lookup returns CDR1 LGHNA and CDR2 YNFKEQ. The ends were cut back, 0 bases at V and 7 bases at J, with 12 bases in the middle. This CDR3 spans 14 amino acids. This CDR3 is CASSQDGKKGGYTF. For the CDR3, the DNA is TGTGCCAGCAGCCAAGATGGCAAAAAGGGTGGCTACACCTTC.

This clonotype showed up just a few times. This rearrangement joins TRBV5-1 to TRBJ2-2; 7 bases agree with TRBD1. Germline V lookup: CDR1 SGHRS, CDR2 YFSETQ. The CDR3 has 14 residues. With 4 bases clipped from V and 4 bases from J, the junction kept 4 bases outside the gene matches. CDR3 bases: TGCGCCAGCAGCCGGGACAGATCCACCGGGGAGCTGTTTTTT. Protein sequence: CASSRDRSTGELFF.

There are many counts of this clonotype. V and J are TRBV6-2 or TRBV6-3 and TRBJ2-7; D possibly uses TRBD1 or TRBD2 (5 bases each). CDR1 and CDR2 from the germline V gene are MNHEY and SVGEGT. Trimming removed 0 bases at V and 2 bases at J, with 5 bases between. This CDR3 has 13 residues. The DNA of the CDR3 is TGTGCCAGCAGTTACTCGGGGGCCTACGAGCAGTACTTC. This translates into CASSYSGAYEQYF.

This clonotype has just a few counts. The CDR3 is CASSVGSAVNTEAFF. The CDR3 coding sequence is TGTGCCAGCAGCGTAGGGTCCGCCGTGAACACTGAAGCTTTCTTT. The rearrangement joins TRBV9 to TRBJ1-1; D is undetermined. V lost 0 bases to trimming and J lost 0 bases, with 9 bases between them. Germline V gene sequence: CDR1 SGDLS, CDR2 YYNGEE. The CDR3 totals 15 residues.

For this clonotype: A read error may produce the germline difference seen at one junction end. The V gene is TRBV27, the J gene TRBJ1-1; the D is unclear. CDR3 length equals 13 residues. CDR1 MNHEY and CDR2 SMNVEV come from the germline V gene (reference sequence). This CDR3 is CASSLSFDLPCIF. For the CDR3, the DNA is TGTGCCAGCAGTTTGAGTTTCGACCTGCCTTGCATCTTT.

This clonotype was recorded at least ten times. This chain joins TRBV27 and TRBJ1-2; no firm D call. Germline V gene sequence: CDR1 MNHEY, CDR2 SMNVEV (reference sequence). V was shortened by 6 bases and J by 12 bases, with 17 bases between the two germline ends. The CDR3 extends over 12 amino acids. The CDR3 loop is CASRDTAIGHTF. The CDR3 DNA sequence: TGTGCCAGCAGAGACACAGCGATAGGCCACACCTTC.

The J gene is TRBJ2-7, the V gene TRBV5-1; TRBD1 agrees at 7 bases. V dropped 2 bases and J dropped 8; count of bases not matched to a gene: 4. Germline CDR1 SGHRS, CDR2 YFSETQ. CDR3 length: 12 residues. The CDR3 coding sequence is TGCGCCAGCAGCTTAGGGGGCCCCAAGCAGTACTTC. Its translation is CASSLGGPKQYF.

The chain is built from TRBV12-3 or TRBV12-4 and TRBJ1-2; 8 bases align to TRBD1. There are 12 residues in the CDR3. The junction had 3 bases not matched to a gene; V was cut back by 4 bases and J by 8 bases. CDR3 coding DNA: TGTGCCAGCAGTTCAGGGGGCCTGGGCTACACCTTC. It yields the protein CASSSGGLGYTF.

This clonotype was detected a few times. One junction end disagrees with the germline gene, perhaps due to a read error. The V and J genes are TRBV7-6 and TRBJ2-5; 7 bases align to TRBD2. This CDR3 is 15 amino acids long. Germline CDR1 is SGHVS and CDR2 is FNYEAQ. The CDR3 DNA reads TGTGCCAGCAGCTTAGCTGGGGACTACCAAGAGGCCCAGTACTTC. The encoded protein is CASSLAGDYQEAQYF.

This chain joins TRBV5-1 and TRBJ2-2; TRBD2 might be the D (6 bases). The CDR3 has 16 residues. Germline lookup yields CDR1 SGHRS and CDR2 YFSETQ. V lost 6 bases and J lost 0, with 15 bases in between. In DNA, the CDR3 is TGCGCCAGCACCAAGGGGCGGGAAGCGAACACCGGGGAGCTGTTTTTT. Translating gives CASTKGREANTGELFF.